Described below is a single TCR beta chain sequence and its context. The antigen remains undetermined. Some second doses came at about 4 weeks and others at about 12 weeks; these were pooled. This specimen comes from a study of T cell responses to AZD1222 COVID-19 vaccine. Broader study findings: The study sampled repertoires only after the peak T cell response. Donors, mostly white British, included more females; clonal diversity was possibly underestimated. Within unmutated variant regions lay the reported targets of nearly half of spike-specific TCRs.

Sequencing used immunoSEQ multiplex PCR; TCRdb keeps in-frame clones, though not all of them. Of about 90,000 clones in the sample, roughly 85% were seen once. This specimen consisted of peripheral blood, obtained 28 days after the second AZD1222 dose. This receptor was obtained from an adult who received the AZD1222 COVID-19 vaccine.

CDR3 residues: CASTLGQGSRDYGYTF. As DNA, the CDR3 is TGTGCCAGCACCCTGGGACAGGGAAGTCGGGACTATGGCTACACCTTC. The rearrangement uses TRBV28 and TRBJ1-2, with 9 bases that match TRBD1. This CDR3 has 16 amino acids. The V segment lost 7 bases and the J segment 3 bases; nucleotides outside the gene matches: 12. The germline V gene encodes CDR1 MDHEN and CDR2 SYDVKM.